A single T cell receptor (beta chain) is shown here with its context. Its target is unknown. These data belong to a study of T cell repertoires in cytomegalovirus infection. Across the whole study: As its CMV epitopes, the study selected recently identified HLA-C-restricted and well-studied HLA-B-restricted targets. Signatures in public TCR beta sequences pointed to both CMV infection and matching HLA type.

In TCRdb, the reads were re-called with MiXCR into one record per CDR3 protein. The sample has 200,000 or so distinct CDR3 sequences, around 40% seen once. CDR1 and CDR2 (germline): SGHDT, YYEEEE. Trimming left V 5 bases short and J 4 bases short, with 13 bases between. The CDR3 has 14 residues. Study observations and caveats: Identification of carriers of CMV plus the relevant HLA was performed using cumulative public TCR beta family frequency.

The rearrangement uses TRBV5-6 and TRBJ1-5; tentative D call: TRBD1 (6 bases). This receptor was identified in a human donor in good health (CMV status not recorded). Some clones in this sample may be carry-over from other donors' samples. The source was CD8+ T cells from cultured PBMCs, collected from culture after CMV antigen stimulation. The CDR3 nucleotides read TGTGCCAGCAGTGTTATGACAGGAAATCAGCCCCAGCATTTT. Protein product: CASSVMTGNQPQHF.